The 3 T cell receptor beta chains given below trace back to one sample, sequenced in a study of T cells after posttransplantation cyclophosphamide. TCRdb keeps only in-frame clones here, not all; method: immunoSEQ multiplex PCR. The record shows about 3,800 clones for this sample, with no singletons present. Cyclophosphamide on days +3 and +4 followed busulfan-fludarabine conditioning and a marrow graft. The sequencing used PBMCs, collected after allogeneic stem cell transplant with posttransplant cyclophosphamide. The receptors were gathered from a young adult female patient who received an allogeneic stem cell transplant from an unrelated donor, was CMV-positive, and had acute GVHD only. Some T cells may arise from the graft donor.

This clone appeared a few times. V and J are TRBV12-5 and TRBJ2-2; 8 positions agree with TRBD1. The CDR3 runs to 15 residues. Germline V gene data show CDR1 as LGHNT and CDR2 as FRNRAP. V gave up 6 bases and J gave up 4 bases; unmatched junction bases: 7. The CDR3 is CASGPQGAGTGELFF. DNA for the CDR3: TGTGCTAGTGGGCCTCAGGGGGCCGGCACCGGGGAGCTGTTTTTT. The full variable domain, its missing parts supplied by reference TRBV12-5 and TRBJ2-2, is DARVTQTPRHKVTEMGQEVTMRCQPILGHNTVFWYRQTMMQGLELLAYFRNRAPLDDSGMPKDRFSAEMPDATLATLKIQPSEPRDSAVYFCASGPQGAGTGELFFGEGSRLTVL.

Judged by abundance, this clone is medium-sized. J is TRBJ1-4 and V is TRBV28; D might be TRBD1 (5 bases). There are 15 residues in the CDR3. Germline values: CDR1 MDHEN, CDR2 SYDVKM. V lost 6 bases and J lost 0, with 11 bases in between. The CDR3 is CASRMTVATNEKLFF. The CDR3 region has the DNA TGTGCCAGCAGGATGACAGTCGCAACTAATGAAAAACTGTTTTTT.

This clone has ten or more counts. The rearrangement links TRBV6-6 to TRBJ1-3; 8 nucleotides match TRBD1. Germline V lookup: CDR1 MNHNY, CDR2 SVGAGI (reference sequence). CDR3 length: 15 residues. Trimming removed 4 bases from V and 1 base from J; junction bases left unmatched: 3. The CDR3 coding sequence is TGTGCCAGCAGTTCGAGACAGGGGTCTGGAAACACCATATATTTT. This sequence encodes CASSSRQGSGNTIYF.